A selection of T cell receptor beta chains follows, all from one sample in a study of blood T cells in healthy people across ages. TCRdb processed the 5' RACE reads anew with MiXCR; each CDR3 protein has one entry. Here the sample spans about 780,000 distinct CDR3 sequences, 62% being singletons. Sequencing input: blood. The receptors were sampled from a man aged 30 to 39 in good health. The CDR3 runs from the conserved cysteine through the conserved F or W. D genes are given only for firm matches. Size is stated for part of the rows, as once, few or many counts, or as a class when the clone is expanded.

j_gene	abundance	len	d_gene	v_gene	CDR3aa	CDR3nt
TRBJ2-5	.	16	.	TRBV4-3	CASSPRGGGHAETQYF	TGCGCCAGCAGCCCCCGTGGGGGGGGCCATGCAGAGACCCAGTACTTC
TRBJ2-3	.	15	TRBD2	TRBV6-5	CASAQLAGYADTQYF	TGTGCCAGCGCGCAACTAGCGGGGTACGCAGATACGCAGTATTTT
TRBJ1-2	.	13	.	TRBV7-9	CASSSASLRGYTF	TGTGCCAGCAGCTCGGCCTCACTGCGGGGCTACACCTTC
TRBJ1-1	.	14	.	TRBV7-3	CASSLAGLGTEAFF	TGTGCCAGCAGCTTAGCTGGGTTGGGCACTGAAGCTTTCTTT
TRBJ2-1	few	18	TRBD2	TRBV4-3	CASSQDLGGGGSYNEQFF	TGCGCCAGCAGCCAAGATCTTGGCGGGGGAGGATCCTACAATGAGCAGTTCTTC
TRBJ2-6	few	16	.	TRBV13	CASSLVSAPGANVLTF	TGTGCCAGCAGCTTAGTATCTGCGCCTGGGGCCAACGTCCTGACTTTC
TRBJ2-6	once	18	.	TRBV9	CASSPPTGIFSGANVLIF	TGTGCCAGCAGCCCGCCGACAGGAATCTTCTCTGGGGCCAACGTCCTGATTTTC
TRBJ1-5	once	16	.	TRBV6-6	CASSASGDYSNQPQHF	TGTGCCAGCAGTGCTTCGGGCGACTATAGCAATCAGCCCCAGCATTTT
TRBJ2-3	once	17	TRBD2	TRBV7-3	CASSLKTSGALWDTQYF	TGTGCCAGCAGCTTAAAGACTAGCGGGGCCCTTTGGGATACGCAGTATTTT
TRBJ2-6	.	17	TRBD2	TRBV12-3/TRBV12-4	CASSSGLGVTGANVLTF	TGTGCCAGCAGTTCAGGACTAGGGGTTACGGGGGCCAACGTCCTGACTTTC
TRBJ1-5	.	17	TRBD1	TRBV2	CASSEPRGTGLNQPQHF	TGTGCCAGCAGTGAGCCGAGAGGGACAGGGCTTAATCAGCCCCAGCATTTT
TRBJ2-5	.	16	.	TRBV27	CASSTLSGTQQETQYF	TGTGCCAGCAGCACTCTCTCCGGGACACAACAAGAGACCCAGTACTTC
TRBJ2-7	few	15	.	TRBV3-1	CASSQGVVAYYEQYF	TGTGCCAGCAGCCAAGGGGTGGTAGCGTACTACGAGCAGTACTTC
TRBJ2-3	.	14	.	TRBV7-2	CASSLLQEADTQYF	TGTGCCAGCAGCTTATTGCAGGAAGCAGATACGCAGTATTTT
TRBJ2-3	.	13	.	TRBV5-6	CASSLSHTDTQYF	TGTGCCAGCAGCTTGTCCCACACAGATACGCAGTATTTT
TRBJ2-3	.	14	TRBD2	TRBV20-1	CSAGTSGGSDTQYF	TGCAGTGCGGGGACTAGCGGGGGGTCCGATACGCAGTATTTT
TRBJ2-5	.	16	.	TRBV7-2	CASSLQEVGIQETQYF	TGTGCCAGCAGCCTCCAGGAAGTAGGAATTCAAGAGACCCAGTACTTC
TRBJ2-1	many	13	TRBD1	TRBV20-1	CSAEQGAWYEQFF	TGCAGTGCTGAGCAGGGGGCCTGGTATGAGCAGTTCTTC
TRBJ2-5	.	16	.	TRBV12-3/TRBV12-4	CASSPNRGGSQETQYF	TGTGCCAGCAGTCCCAACCGGGGTGGCAGCCAAGAGACCCAGTACTTC
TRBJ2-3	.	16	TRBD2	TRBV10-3	CAISESAGGPTDTQYF	TGTGCCATCAGTGAGTCGGCGGGGGGCCCCACAGATACGCAGTATTTT
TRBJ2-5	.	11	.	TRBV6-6	CALRAQETQYF	TGTGCCCTGCGAGCACAAGAGACCCAGTACTTC
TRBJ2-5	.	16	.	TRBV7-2	CVSSLGLPGPQETQYF	TGTGTCAGCAGCTTAGGACTTCCGGGGCCTCAAGAGACCCAGTACTTC
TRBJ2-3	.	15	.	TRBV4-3	CASSQDYSYTDTQYF	TGCGCCAGCAGCCAAGACTACAGCTACACAGATACGCAGTATTTT
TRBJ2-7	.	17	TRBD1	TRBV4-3	CASSQDPRTGDYNEQYF	TGCGCCAGCAGCCAAGATCCGCGGACAGGGGATTACAATGAGCAGTACTTC
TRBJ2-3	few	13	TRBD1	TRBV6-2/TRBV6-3	CAVGTGLSDTQYF	TGTGCCGTCGGGACAGGGCTTTCAGATACGCAGTATTTT
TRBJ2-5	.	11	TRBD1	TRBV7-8	CASGQGETRYF	TGTGCCAGCGGACAGGGAGAGACCCGGTACTTC
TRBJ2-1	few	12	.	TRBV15	CATSSKVHEQFF	TGTGCCACCAGCAGCAAGGTCCATGAGCAGTTCTTC
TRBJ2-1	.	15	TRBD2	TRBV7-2	CASSLEVAGYNEQFF	TGTGCCAGCAGCTTAGAGGTAGCGGGGTACAATGAGCAGTTCTTC
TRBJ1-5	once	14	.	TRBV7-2	CASSLKSGFQPQHF	TGTGCCAGCAGCTTAAAGAGCGGATTTCAGCCCCAGCATTTT
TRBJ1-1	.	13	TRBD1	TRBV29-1	CSVDGTGNTEAFF	TGCAGCGTTGATGGGACAGGGAACACTGAAGCTTTCTTT
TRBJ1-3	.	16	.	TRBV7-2	CASSLAPSGSGNTIYF	TGTGCCAGCAGCTTAGCCCCCTCAGGGTCCGGAAACACCATATATTTT
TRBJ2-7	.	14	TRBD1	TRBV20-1	CSARLGQGAYEQYF	TGCAGTGCTAGATTGGGACAGGGGGCATATGAGCAGTACTTC
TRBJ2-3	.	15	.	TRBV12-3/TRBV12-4	CASDLLGLSTDTLYF	TGTGCCAGCGATCTACTGGGACTTAGCACAGATACGCTGTATTTT
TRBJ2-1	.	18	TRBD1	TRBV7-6	CASSLTTPRQGAYNEQFF	TGTGCCAGCAGCTTAACAACACCCCGACAGGGCGCCTACAATGAGCAGTTCTTC
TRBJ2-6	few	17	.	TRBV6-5	CASSYPNGGGGANVLTF	TGTGCCAGCAGTTACCCCAACGGGGGTGGTGGGGCCAACGTCCTGACTTTC
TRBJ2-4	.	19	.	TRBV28	CASSLSSLGTPLAKNIQYF	TGTGCCAGCAGTTTATCCTCCCTCGGGACTCCCCTAGCCAAAAACATTCAGTACTTC
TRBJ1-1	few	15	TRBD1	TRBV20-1	CSAPQGARGSTEAFF	TGCAGTGCTCCTCAGGGGGCGCGAGGGAGCACTGAAGCTTTCTTT
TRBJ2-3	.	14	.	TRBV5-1	CASSLEQMTDTQYF	TGCGCCAGCAGCTTGGAACAGATGACAGATACGCAGTATTTT
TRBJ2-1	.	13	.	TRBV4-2	CASSQPDRDEQFF	TGTGCCAGCAGCCAGCCGGATCGGGATGAGCAGTTCTTC
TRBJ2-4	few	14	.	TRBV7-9	CASSLGQIPNIQYF	TGTGCCAGCAGCTTAGGACAGATCCCCAACATTCAGTACTTC
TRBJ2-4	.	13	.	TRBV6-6	CASSGAAKNIQYF	TGTGCCAGCAGTGGGGCAGCCAAAAACATTCAGTACTTC
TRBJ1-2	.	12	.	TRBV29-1	CSVGDAKYGYTF	TGCAGCGTTGGAGACGCAAAATATGGCTACACCTTC
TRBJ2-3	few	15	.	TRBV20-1	CSARDHEGGPDTQYF	TGCAGTGCTAGAGATCATGAGGGGGGCCCAGATACGCAGTATTTT
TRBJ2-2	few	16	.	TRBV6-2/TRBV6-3	CASSYSLRGPTGELFF	TGTGCCAGCAGTTATTCTTTGCGGGGTCCCACCGGGGAGCTGTTTTTT
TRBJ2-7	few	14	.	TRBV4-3	CASSQDFGSLEQYF	TGCGCCAGCAGCCAAGATTTTGGGTCCTTGGAGCAGTACTTC
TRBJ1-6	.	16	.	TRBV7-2	CASSLKFSGGGSPLHF	TGTGCCAGCAGCTTAAAGTTCTCGGGGGGTGGTTCACCCCTCCACTTT
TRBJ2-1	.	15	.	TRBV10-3	CAISDRTRPINEQFF	TGTGCCATCAGTGATCGAACTAGGCCCATCAATGAGCAGTTCTTC
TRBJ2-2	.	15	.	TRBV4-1	CASSQLTGNTGELFF	TGCGCCAGCAGCCAGCTAACAGGGAACACCGGGGAGCTGTTTTTT
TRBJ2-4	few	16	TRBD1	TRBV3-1	CASSQGTGLAKNIQYF	TGTGCCAGCAGCCAAGGGACAGGGCTAGCCAAAAACATTCAGTACTTC
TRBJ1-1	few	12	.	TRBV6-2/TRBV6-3	CASVYPRGEAFF	TGTGCCAGCGTCTATCCCCGCGGTGAAGCTTTCTTT
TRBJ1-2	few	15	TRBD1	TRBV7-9	CASSSGTGGALGYTF	TGTGCCAGCAGCTCCGGGACAGGGGGCGCGTTAGGCTACACCTTC
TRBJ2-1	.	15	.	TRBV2	CASSPGDGPYNEQFF	TGTGCCAGCAGCCCGGGGGACGGACCTTACAATGAGCAGTTCTTC
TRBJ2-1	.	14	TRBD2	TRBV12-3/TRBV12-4	CASRPGGGYNEQFF	TGTGCCAGCAGACCGGGGGGGGGTTACAATGAGCAGTTCTTC
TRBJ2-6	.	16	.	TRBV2	CASTRDAGSGANVLTF	TGTGCCAGCACAAGGGACGCAGGCTCTGGGGCCAACGTCCTGACTTTC
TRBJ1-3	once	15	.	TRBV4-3	CASSQDRETGNTIYF	TGCGCCAGCAGCCAAGATAGGGAGACTGGAAACACCATATATTTT
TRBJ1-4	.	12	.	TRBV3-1	CASSREAEKLFF	TGTGCCAGCAGCCGAGAGGCGGAAAAACTGTTTTTT
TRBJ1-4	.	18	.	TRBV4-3	CASSRNPGGGPTNEKLFF	TGCGCCAGCAGCCGAAACCCTGGAGGGGGGCCAACTAATGAAAAACTGTTTTTT
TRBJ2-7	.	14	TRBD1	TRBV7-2	CASSSTGGFYEQYF	TGTGCCAGCAGCTCGACAGGGGGCTTCTACGAGCAGTACTTC
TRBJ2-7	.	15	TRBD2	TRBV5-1	CASSLQRGGPEAQYF	TGCGCCAGCAGCTTGCAGCGGGGGGGCCCAGAGGCCCAGTACTTC